The sample holds a few counts of the clone carrying this T cell receptor (beta chain). This same CDR3 is encoded by further DNA sequences in the sample. The source of the sample is a study of shared clonotypes between healthy human individuals. The CDR3 totals 12 residues. Germline V gene sequence: CDR1 ENHRY, CDR2 SYGVKD. V lost 0 bases and J 5 bases, leaving 4 bases between the germline ends. Using immunoSEQ multiplex PCR, the repertoire was profiled, and TCRdb retains in-frame clones only, with some absent. Of some 2 million clones listed, about 95% are singletons. The chain employs TRBV10-3 and TRBJ2-5, with D unclear. Material: naive CD4+ T cells sorted from blood. The subset is: CD45RA+ positively selected. This TCR was sampled from a man aged 18 to 30 in good health. CDR3 DNA sequence: TGTGCCATCAGTGAGTCGACGGAGACCCAGTACTTC. It is translated as CAISESTETQYF.